One sample yielded the 5 T cell receptor beta chains listed below, sequenced in a study of blood T cells in healthy people across ages. Combining a sample-barcoded 5' primer with a J-beta primer mix, a second PCR ran for roughly 7 to 12 cycles. MiXCR, applied by TCRdb to the 5' RACE reads, yields one record per CDR3 protein. The table records more than 800,000 distinct CDR3 sequences, 45% of them present only once. The material sequenced was blood. These receptors were collected from a woman aged 60-75 years in good health.

The genes are TRBV2 and TRBJ2-7, with D uncertain. V was pared by 6 bases and J by 3 bases, with 6 bases between. This CDR3 contains 11 residues. Looked up from germline, CDR1 is SNHLY and CDR2 is FYNNEI. The CDR3 sequence: CASRTDYEQYF. CDR3 DNA: TGTGCCAGCAGAACAGACTACGAGCAGTACTTC. The whole variable domain, remainder taken from reference TRBV2 and TRBJ2-7, is EPEVTQTPSHQVTQMGQEVILRCVPISNHLYFYWYRQILGQKVEFLVSFYNNEISEKSEIFDDQFSVERPDGSNFTLKIRSTKLEDSAMYFCASRTDYEQYFGPGTRLTVT.

This clonotype has a handful of counts. The genes are TRBV2 and TRBJ2-7, with 7 nucleotides matching TRBD1. V shed 3 bases, J shed 5 bases, and the junction held 7 bases outside the gene matches. CDR1 is SNHLY and CDR2 is FYNNEI in the germline V gene. This CDR3 region has 14 residues. CDR3 DNA sequence: TGTGCCAGCAGTGAGACAGGGTTGATCCACGAGCAGTACTTC. Its translation is CASSETGLIHEQYF.

This rearrangement joins TRBV7-2 to TRBJ2-5; 10 bases are a match to TRBD1. Germline loops: CDR1 SGHTA, CDR2 FQGNSA. V trimming: 3 bases; J trimming: 11 bases; junction bases outside the gene matches: 9. The CDR3 sequence is 14 residues long. This CDR3 reads CASSLDRGSDEQYF. The CDR3 DNA reads TGTGCCAGCAGCTTGGACAGGGGGAGCGATGAGCAGTACTTC.

This clonotype was observed a few times. The chain has TRBV9 and TRBJ2-1; unclear D gene. Trimming took 4 bases from V and 9 from J, leaving 11 bases between them. This CDR3 is built from 12 residues. CDR1 and CDR2 (germline): SGDLS, YYNGEE. Written as DNA, the CDR3 is TGTGCCAGCAGCACAGAGGAGCGTGAGCAGTTCTTC. Its translation is CASSTEEREQFF.

Comment on this clonotype: One end of the junction does not line up with germline, which may come from a read error. This chain connects TRBV20-1 to TRBJ2-3; D gene ambiguous. This CDR3 spans 12 amino acids. CDR1 is DFQATT and CDR2 is SNEGSKA in the germline V gene (reference sequence). The DNA for the CDR3 is TGCAGGGCTAGAGTTTCGGATGCCCTGCAGTATTTT. This encodes CRARVSDALQYF.